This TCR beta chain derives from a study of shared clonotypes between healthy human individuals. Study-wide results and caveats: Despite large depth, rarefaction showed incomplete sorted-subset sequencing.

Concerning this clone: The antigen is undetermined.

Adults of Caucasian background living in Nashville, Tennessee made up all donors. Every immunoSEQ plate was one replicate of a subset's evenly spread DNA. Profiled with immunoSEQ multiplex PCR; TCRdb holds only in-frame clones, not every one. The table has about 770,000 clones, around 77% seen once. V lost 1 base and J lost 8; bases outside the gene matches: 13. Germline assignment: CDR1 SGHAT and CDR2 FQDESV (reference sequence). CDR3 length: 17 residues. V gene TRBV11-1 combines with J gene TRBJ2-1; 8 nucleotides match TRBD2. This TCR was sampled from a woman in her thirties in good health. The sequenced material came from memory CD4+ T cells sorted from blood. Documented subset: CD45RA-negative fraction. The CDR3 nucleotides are TGTGCCAGCAGCTTAGGGGGCGGGAGGCCCTCTGGGGATGAGCAGTTCTTC. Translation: CASSLGGGRPSGDEQFF.